The entry below gives a single T cell receptor (beta chain) sequence along with its context. The entry originates in a study of blood T cell repertoires in COVID-19. Study-wide background: Samples taken during acute and convalescent COVID-19 were collected in the United States, Italy and Spain. Nucleic acid was either cDNA or gDNA, and it came from T cells, B-cell-depleted T cells, or PBMCs.

In the authors' methods: Estimates of nucleated cell counts were drawn from the amplification of reference gene primers. Here immunoSEQ multiplex PCR was the method, and the copy in TCRdb shows in-frame clones only, minus some. Clone size and V and J calls were adopted from that table, with D and trimming inferred from the DNA. This sample has 200,000 to 250,000 clones; around nine tenths occur once, and the top ten carry roughly 1.5%. The V and J ends lost 3 bases and 5 bases, in that order; junction bases with no gene match: 0. This CDR3 comprises 14 residues. Germline loops: CDR1 LNHDA, CDR2 SQIVND (reference sequence).

The source of this sequence is a man between 18 and 35 years old with active or convalescent COVID-19. The specimen was peripheral blood. This chain uses TRBV19 with TRBJ2-7; 14 bases match TRBD2. The CDR3 loop is CASSMGLAGDEQYF. For the CDR3, the DNA is TGTGCCAGTAGTATGGGACTAGCGGGAGACGAGCAGTACTTC.